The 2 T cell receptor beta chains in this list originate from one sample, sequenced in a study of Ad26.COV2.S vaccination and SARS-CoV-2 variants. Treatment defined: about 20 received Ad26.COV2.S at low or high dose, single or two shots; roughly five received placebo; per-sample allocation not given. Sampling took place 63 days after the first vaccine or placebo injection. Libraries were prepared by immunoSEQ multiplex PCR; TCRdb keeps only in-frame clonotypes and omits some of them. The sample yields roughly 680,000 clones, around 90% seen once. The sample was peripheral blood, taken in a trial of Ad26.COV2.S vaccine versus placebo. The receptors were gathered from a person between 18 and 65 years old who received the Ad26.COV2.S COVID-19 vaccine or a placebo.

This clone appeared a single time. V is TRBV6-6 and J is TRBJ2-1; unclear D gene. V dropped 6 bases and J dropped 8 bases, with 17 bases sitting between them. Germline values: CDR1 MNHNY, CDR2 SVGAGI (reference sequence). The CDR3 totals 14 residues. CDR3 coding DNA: TGTGCCAGCAGCATGCGCTCAGATTCCGATGAGCAGTTCTTC. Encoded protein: CASSMRSDSDEQFF.

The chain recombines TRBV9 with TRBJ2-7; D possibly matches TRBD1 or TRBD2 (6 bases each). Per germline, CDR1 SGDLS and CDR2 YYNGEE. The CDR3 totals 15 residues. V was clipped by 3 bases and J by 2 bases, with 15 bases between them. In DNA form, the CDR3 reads TGTGCCAGCAGCGCAGAGGAGGGGGTGGCCTACGAGCAGTACTTC. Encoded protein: CASSAEEGVAYEQYF.